These 25 T cell receptor beta chains were sequenced from one sample in a study of T cells in Graves' hyperthyroidism and ophthalmopathy. Amplification yielded TCR beta CDR3 regions, with RNA transcripts as the source. The TCR CDR3 was amplified in a first-round RT-PCR using the HTBI primer set. TCRdb re-derived calls from the multiplex PCR reads in MiXCR, one entry per CDR3 protein. The table lists over 700,000 distinct CDR3 sequences, roughly 40% of them singletons. The sample consisted of blood. Receptors were obtained from a man aged 18 to 29 with Graves' hyperthyroidism.

The V gene is TRBV7-8, the J gene TRBJ1-6, with D possibly being TRBD1 (5 bases). V was trimmed by 6 bases and J by 9 bases, leaving 15 bases between them. Germline CDR1 is SGHVS and CDR2 is FQNEAQ. The CDR3 is 14 residues long. In nucleotides, the CDR3 is TGTGCCAGCAGTTATGGGGGTAGCGTTTCACCCCTCCACTTT. This gives the protein CASSYGGSVSPLHF.

In this sample, this clonotype turned up once. A read error is possible here, since a much larger clone lies one base away. This rearrangement joins TRBV7-9 to TRBJ2-6, with D perhaps matching TRBD2 (5 bases). V lost 1 base and J 1 base, leaving 8 bases between the germline ends. This CDR3 contains 16 residues. Germline values: CDR1 SEHNR, CDR2 FQNEAQ (reference sequence). The CDR3: CASSLERDSGANVLTF. The CDR3 DNA is TGTGCCAGCAGCTTAGAGAGGGATTCTGGGGCCAACGTCCTGACTTTC.

The V call is TRBV2, the J call TRBJ2-7, with 7 bases identical to TRBD1. This CDR3 spans 13 amino acids. The germline V gene encodes CDR1 SNHLY and CDR2 FYNNEI. Trimming took 10 bases from V and 5 from J; bases not matched to a gene: 11. The chain's CDR3 is CATTVGQDNEQYF. DNA of the CDR3: TGTGCCACCACAGTAGGACAGGACAACGAGCAGTACTTC.

With respect to this clonotype: A much larger clone lies one base from this, so it may be a read error. This chain uses TRBV7-2 with TRBJ1-6; D not certain. CDR3 length: 17 residues. V gave up 5 bases and J gave up 2 bases, with 16 bases separating them. Germline CDR1 reads SGHTA; CDR2 reads FQGNSA. The CDR3 bases are TGTGCCAGCAGCCCACGTGCCGGGGAGCCCTATAATTCACCCCTCCACTTT. This encodes CASSPRAGEPYNSPLHF.

J is TRBJ1-6 and V is TRBV6-5; TRBD1 might be the D (6 bases). Trimming pared 2 bases from V and 10 bases from J, leaving 24 bases between. The CDR3 loop spans 18 amino acids. Germline V CDR1 and CDR2: MNHEY, SVGAGI. CDR3 coding DNA: TGTGCCAGCAGTTACGGGGGCAGTGGGGCCAGGGGTGACTCACCCCTCCACTTT. The encoded protein is CASSYGGSGARGDSPLHF.

This clonotype has ten or more counts. J is TRBJ1-4 and V is TRBV12-3 or TRBV12-4; no clear D. Trimming took off 5 bases at V and 15 bases at J, with 13 bases between the two ends. The CDR3 is 11 amino acids. The CDR3 here is CASSRGLLVFF. CDR3 DNA sequence: TGTGCCAGCAGTCGTGGGCTGCTGGTGTTTTTT.

CDR3 coding DNA: TGCAGCGCCCTGGAAGACAATGAGCAGTTCTTC. Protein sequence: CSALEDNEQFF. This chain joins TRBV29-1 and TRBJ2-1, with no clear D. The germline gives CDR1 SQVTM, CDR2 ANQGSEA. This CDR3 region has 11 residues. V dropped 7 bases and J dropped 5 bases, with 9 bases sitting between them.

This clonotype was detected once. This chain joins TRBV24-1 and TRBJ1-2; 8 bases fit TRBD1. With 3 bases clipped from V and 6 bases from J, the junction kept 5 bases outside the gene matches. This CDR3 contains 14 residues. Germline V gene lookup returns CDR1 KGHDR and CDR2 SFDVKD. In DNA form, the CDR3 reads TGTGCCACCAGTGATCGCGGACAGGGCGATGGCTACACCTTC. This sequence encodes CATSDRGQGDGYTF.

This clonotype was seen a single time. The V call is TRBV12-3 or TRBV12-4, the J call TRBJ2-7; 7 bases align to TRBD1. With V trimmed by 5 bases and J by 10 bases, 8 bases remained unmatched. The CDR3 loop spans 12 amino acids. The CDR3 region has the DNA TGTGCCAGCAGTATGACAGGGATCGATCAGTACTTC. Translated: CASSMTGIDQYF.

This rearrangement joins TRBV24-1 to TRBJ1-5; 7 bases line up with TRBD1. Trimming at V came to 11 bases and at J to 4 bases, leaving 13 bases not matched to a gene. Germline V gene lookup returns CDR1 KGHDR and CDR2 SFDVKD. The CDR3 length is 15 residues. For the CDR3, the DNA is TGTGCCAGCAGGGGGGGGGGACAGAGGAATCAGCCCCAGCATTTT. It yields the protein CASRGGGQRNQPQHF.

The rearrangement uses TRBV13 and TRBJ1-1, with no clear D. The CDR3 has 14 residues. Trimming took 3 bases from V and 1 from J, leaving 9 bases between them. Germline CDR1 PRHDT, CDR2 FYEKMQ (reference sequence). The CDR3 bases are TGTGCCAGCAGCTTTGAAAGCCGGAACACTGAAGCTTTCTTT. The encoded protein is CASSFESRNTEAFF.

This chain uses TRBV25-1 with TRBJ1-6; D call uncertain. This CDR3 is 15 amino acids long. Germline CDR1 MGHDK, CDR2 SYGVNS. V gave up 5 bases and J gave up 7 bases, with 15 bases separating them. The CDR3 nucleotides read TGTGCCAGCAGTTTAACGGGTGGCCAGAATTCACCCCTCCACTTT. This codes for CASSLTGGQNSPLHF.

Only one count was recorded for this clonotype. The chain employs TRBV19 and TRBJ2-5, with a weak D call TRBD1 (6 bases). The CDR3 is 16 amino acids. Germline V lookup: CDR1 LNHDA, CDR2 SQIVND (reference sequence). The ends were cut back, 1 base at V and 5 bases at J, with 17 bases in the middle. DNA of the CDR3: TGTGCCAGTAGTATAGCCGGAGAGGGGGATTTGGAGACCCAGTACTTC. This translates into CASSIAGEGDLETQYF.

J is TRBJ2-7 and V is TRBV7-2, with 8 bases aligning to TRBD1. Germline V lookup: CDR1 SGHTA, CDR2 FQGNSA. The length of the CDR3 is 17 residues. After removal of 5 bases from V and 1 base from J, the junction contained 13 bases not matched to a gene. The CDR3 loop is CASSHKISGTGSYEQYF. CDR3 nucleotide sequence: TGTGCCAGCAGCCACAAAATCTCCGGGACAGGTTCCTACGAGCAGTACTTC. The variable domain in full, completed from reference TRBV7-2 and TRBJ2-7, reads GAGVSQSPSNKVTEKGKDVELRCDPISGHTALYWYRQSLGQGLEFLIYFQGNSAPDKSGLPSDRFSAERTGGSVSTLTIQRTQQEDSAVYLCASSHKISGTGSYEQYFGPGTRLTVT.

For this clonotype: The limits of the CDR3 on the DNA are not certain, so only TCRdb's listed CDR3 is given. This chain uses TRBV29-1 with TRBJ1-1. CDR1 and CDR2 (germline): SQVTM, ANQGSEA. Counting both end residues, the CDR3 totals 11 amino acids. Here the CDR3 reads CSVGVGFGIFF.

This chain connects TRBV20-1 to TRBJ1-5; weak D call: TRBD1 (5 bases). CDR3 length equals 12 residues. Trimming left V 8 bases short and J 7 bases short, with 15 bases between. Germline V gene lookup returns CDR1 DFQATT and CDR2 SNEGSKA (reference sequence). CDR3 coding DNA: TGCAGTTACGGGCAGGGAGGGCAGCCCCAGCATTTT. It encodes CSYGQGGQPQHF.

Note on this clonotype: Sequence at one end of the junction differs from germline and may be a read error. The genes are TRBV13 and TRBJ2-3; weak D call: TRBD2 (6 bases). CDR3 size: 14 residues. The germline V gene has CDR1 PRHDT and CDR2 FYEKMQ (reference sequence). The CDR3 loop reads CASSQVGGIDTQYF. CDR3 nucleotide sequence: TGCGCCAGCAGCCAAGTTGGCGGGATAGATACGCAGTATTTT.

The table lists this clonotype with many counts. The chain is built from TRBV5-1 and TRBJ2-7, with 7 nucleotides matching TRBD1. The junction had 3 bases not matched to a gene; V was cut back by 3 bases and J by 3 bases. The CDR3 contains 13 residues. Per germline, CDR1 SGHRS and CDR2 YFSETQ. The CDR3 is CASSSTGNYEQYF. For the CDR3, the DNA is TGCGCCAGCAGCTCGACAGGGAACTACGAGCAGTACTTC.

The CDR3 DNA reads TGTGCCAGCAGCCAAGTAATACTAGCGGGGAGCGAGCAGTACTTC. Translated: CASSQVILAGSEQYF. The chain couples TRBV7-9 to TRBJ2-5; 10 bases fit TRBD2. Judging by the DNA end, TRBJ2-7 fits better; the J call may be wrong. Germline CDR1 reads SEHNR; CDR2 reads FQNEAQ (reference sequence). The CDR3 length is 15 residues.

The chain is built from TRBV19 and TRBJ2-5; TRBD2 agrees at 10 bases. The J segment lost 4 bases and the V segment lost 5 bases, leaving 7 bases of the junction unmatched. CDR1 LNHDA and CDR2 SQIVND come from the germline V gene (reference sequence). This CDR3 has 15 amino acids. Here the CDR3 reads CASSGGLASGETQYF. The CDR3, as DNA: TGTGCCAGTAGTGGGGGACTAGCGTCCGGAGAGACCCAGTACTTC.

The chain carries TRBV7-9 and TRBJ1-2; no clear D. Germline V gene sequence: CDR1 SEHNR, CDR2 FQNEAQ (reference sequence). The CDR3 has 16 amino acids. Trimming took 5 bases from V and 3 from J, leaving 19 bases between them. The CDR3 bases are TGTGCCAGCAGCCCAGACGAGCTCACCTGGGACTATGGCTACACCTTC. Translating gives CASSPDELTWDYGYTF.

The chain is built from TRBV2 and TRBJ1-5; D may be TRBD1 (5 bases). This CDR3 is built from 16 residues. Trimming cost V 3 bases and J 7 bases, with 19 bases left between them. Germline V gene sequence: CDR1 SNHLY, CDR2 FYNNEI. CDR3 loop: CASSESGSFIVQPQHF. The CDR3 DNA sequence: TGTGCCAGCAGTGAGTCAGGGAGTTTTATAGTCCAGCCCCAGCATTTT. Based on the CDR3 plus reference TRBV2 and TRBJ1-5, the full variable domain is EPEVTQTPSHQVTQMGQEVILRCVPISNHLYFYWYRQILGQKVEFLVSFYNNEISEKSEIFDDQFSVERPDGSNFTLKIRSTKLEDSAMYFCASSESGSFIVQPQHFGDGTRLSIL.

The rearrangement uses TRBV5-1 and TRBJ2-7; D is undetermined. V lost 1 base, J lost 3 bases, and 14 bases lay in between. The CDR3 contains 15 residues. Germline V gene data show CDR1 as SGHRS and CDR2 as YFSETQ. The CDR3 spells CASSLLPGMGYEQYF. CDR3 DNA: TGCGCCAGCAGCTTGCTTCCAGGTATGGGCTACGAGCAGTACTTC.

This clonotype was counted a few times. DNA for the CDR3: TGCAGTGCTAGGGACACCGCCTCAGCCTATGGCTACACCTTC. It encodes CSARDTASAYGYTF. The chain is built from TRBV20-1 and TRBJ1-2; weak D call: TRBD1 (5 bases). V dropped 3 bases and J dropped 4 bases, with 15 bases sitting between them. In germline, CDR1 is DFQATT, CDR2 SNEGSKA (reference sequence). The CDR3 sequence is 14 residues long.

This clonotype was seen only a few times. The CDR3 DNA follows: TGTGCCAGCAGCGTAGATGGCAACTTGGGGGAGACCCAGTACTTC. Translation: CASSVDGNLGETQYF. The V gene is TRBV9, the J gene TRBJ2-5; D uncertain. The germline V gene has CDR1 SGDLS and CDR2 YYNGEE. V lost 0 bases and J lost 5, with 14 bases in between. The CDR3 loop spans 15 amino acids.